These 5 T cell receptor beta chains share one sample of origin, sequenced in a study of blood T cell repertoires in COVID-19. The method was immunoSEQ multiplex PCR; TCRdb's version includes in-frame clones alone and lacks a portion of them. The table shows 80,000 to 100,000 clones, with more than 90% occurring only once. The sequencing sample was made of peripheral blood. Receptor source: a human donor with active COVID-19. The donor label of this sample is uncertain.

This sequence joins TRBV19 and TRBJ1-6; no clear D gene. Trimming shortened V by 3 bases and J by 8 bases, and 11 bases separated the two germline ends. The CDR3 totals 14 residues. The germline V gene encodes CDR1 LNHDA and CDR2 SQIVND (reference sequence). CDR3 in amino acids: CASSIAGRDSPLHF. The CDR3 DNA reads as TGTGCCAGTAGTATTGCCGGGAGGGATTCACCCCTCCACTTT.

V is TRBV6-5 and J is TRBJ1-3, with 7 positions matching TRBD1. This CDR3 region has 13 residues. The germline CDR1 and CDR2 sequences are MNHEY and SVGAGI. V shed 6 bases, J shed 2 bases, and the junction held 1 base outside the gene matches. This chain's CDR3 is CASSDRAGNTIYF. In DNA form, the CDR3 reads TGTGCCAGCAGCGACAGGGCTGGAAACACCATATATTTT.

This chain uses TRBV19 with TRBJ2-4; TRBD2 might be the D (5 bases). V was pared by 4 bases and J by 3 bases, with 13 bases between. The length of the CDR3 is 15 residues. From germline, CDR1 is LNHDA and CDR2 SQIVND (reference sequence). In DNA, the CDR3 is TGTGCCAGTAGTAGGGGAGCAGTCGGCAAAAACATTCAGTACTTC. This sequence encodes CASSRGAVGKNIQYF.

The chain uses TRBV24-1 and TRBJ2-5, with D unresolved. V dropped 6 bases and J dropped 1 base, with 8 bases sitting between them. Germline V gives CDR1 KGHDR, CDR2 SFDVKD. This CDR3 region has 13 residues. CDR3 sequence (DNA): TGTGCCACCAGTCCTCCCGGCCAAGAGACCCAGTACTTC. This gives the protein CATSPPGQETQYF.

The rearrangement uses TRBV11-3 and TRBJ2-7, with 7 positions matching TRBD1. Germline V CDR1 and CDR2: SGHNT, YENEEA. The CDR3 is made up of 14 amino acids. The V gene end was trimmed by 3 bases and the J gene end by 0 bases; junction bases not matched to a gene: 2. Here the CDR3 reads CASSLDRNSYEQYF. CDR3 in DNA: TGTGCCAGCAGCTTGGACAGGAACTCCTACGAGCAGTACTTC.